The sample holds many counts of the clone carrying this T cell receptor (beta chain). Its antigen is currently unknown. The source of the sample is a study of T cell clonality in common variable immunodeficiency. Sequencing was performed with immunoSEQ multiplex PCR; in TCRdb, only in-frame clones are kept and a portion is missing. The repertoire consists of about 39,000 clones, none detected only once. Study results and caveats: In common variable immunodeficiency, TCR beta chains reportedly carried fewer deletions and N-nucleotide insertions. CVID subjects shared fewer TCRbeta clones than healthy controls did. Patient heterogeneity in the CVID cohort limited correlations between repertoire features and clinical complications. TCRbeta clonality was increased in CVID versus healthy controls.

This sequence originates from a person aged 18 to 75 in good health. Sequences were obtained from peripheral blood mononuclear cells.

Partial CDR3 DNA: TGTGCCTGGAGTGCCCGGAGGGGGGGGACTAGCGGGAGAATCTCCTACAATGAG. Translated: CAWSARRGGTSGRISYNE. The whole CDR3 protein is CAWSARRGGTSGRISYNEQFF. This rearrangement joins TRBV30 to TRBJ2-1; 14 nucleotides match TRBD2. The read ends 3 residues before the CDR3 terminus; that terminus is restored from the germline J gene. The CDR3 has 21 residues. V dropped 1 base and J dropped 0; count of bases not matched to a gene: 14. Germline V lookup: CDR1 GTSNPN, CDR2 SVGIG (reference sequence).